These T cell receptor beta chains were read from a single sample in a study of T cells after yellow fever vaccination. TCRdb analysed the 5' RACE reads with MiXCR anew, one entry per CDR3 protein. The sample yields around 590,000 distinct CDR3 sequences, more than 9% seen once. Here the sequenced sample was PBMCs, taken on the day of the yellow fever booster vaccination. All receptors come from a man in his thirties or forties who received the YFV17D yellow fever vaccine. Both conserved end residues are part of each CDR3. The D gene is left open where the match is weak. Expanded clones get a size class; other rows say once, few or many, or leave the size out.

j_gene | d_gene | abundance | v_gene | CDR3aa | CDR3nt
TRBJ2-7 | . | . | TRBV7-9 | CASSSSVEQYF | TGTGCCAGCAGCTCGAGTGTCGAGCAGTACTTC
TRBJ2-7 | TRBD2 | . | TRBV5-1 | CASSLQTTSGFGEQYF | TGCGCCAGCAGCCTACAAACGACTAGCGGTTTTGGCGAGCAGTACTTC
TRBJ2-2 | TRBD2 | . | TRBV7-2 | CASSLASGTSVTGELFF | TGTGCCAGCAGCTTAGCCTCCGGGACTAGCGTCACCGGGGAGCTGTTTTTT
TRBJ2-3 | . | . | TRBV12-3/TRBV12-4 | CASSAGLSGLTDTQYF | TGTGCCAGCAGTGCGGGACTCTCGGGGCTCACAGATACGCAGTATTTT
TRBJ2-2 | . | few | TRBV10-3 | CAISDLPDSVRVRELFF | TGTGCCATCAGTGATCTACCAGACAGCGTACGGGTACGGGAGCTGTTTTTT
TRBJ2-1 | . | few | TRBV6-6 | CASSVRVWNEQFF | TGTGCCAGCAGTGTCAGGGTTTGGAATGAGCAGTTCTTC
TRBJ2-1 | . | . | TRBV4-3 | CASSPDGGPYNEQFF | TGCGCCAGCAGCCCCGACGGAGGGCCATACAATGAGCAGTTCTTC
TRBJ1-1 | . | many | TRBV6-5 | CASSLRGTEAFF | TGTGCCAGCAGCTTGAGGGGCACTGAAGCTTTCTTT
TRBJ2-1 | . | few | TRBV20-1 | CSAHSYSSDEQFF | TGCAGTGCCCACTCCTACTCCTCGGATGAGCAGTTCTTC
TRBJ2-3 | . | . | TRBV19 | CASSVMDTQYF | TGTGCCAGTAGTGTCATGGATACGCAGTATTTT
TRBJ2-7 | . | . | TRBV4-1 | CASSRSVLATYEQYF | TGCGCCAGCAGCCGCAGCGTACTAGCAACCTACGAGCAGTACTTC
TRBJ2-1 | TRBD2 | . | TRBV28 | CASSPRTSNTLYEQFF | TGTGCCAGCAGCCCTCGGACTAGCAACACCTTGTATGAGCAGTTCTTC
TRBJ2-2 | . | . | TRBV20-1 | CSATPAGRRNTGELFF | TGCAGTGCCACCCCCGCAGGGCGGAGGAACACCGGGGAGCTGTTTTTT
TRBJ2-5 | . | few | TRBV7-2 | CASSPTQGLGETQYF | TGTGCCAGCAGCCCTACTCAGGGGCTTGGAGAGACCCAGTACTTC
TRBJ2-7 | . | . | TRBV3-1 | CATSRGHQSSYEQYF | TGTGCCACCAGCCGGGGACACCAAAGCTCCTACGAGCAGTACTTC
TRBJ2-3 | . | . | TRBV7-2 | CASSLAGPNTDTQYF | TGTGCCAGCAGCTTAGCAGGGCCCAACACAGATACGCAGTATTTT
TRBJ1-1 | . | few | TRBV4-3 | CASSQGWHLGTEAFF | TGCGCCAGCAGCCAAGGGTGGCATCTGGGGACTGAAGCTTTCTTT
TRBJ1-6 | TRBD1 | few | TRBV20-1 | CSAWDRNYNSPLHF | TGCAGTGCTTGGGACAGAAACTATAATTCACCCCTCCACTTT
TRBJ1-1 | . | . | TRBV29-1 | CSVDAGLLEGEAFF | TGCAGCGTTGACGCAGGGCTACTGGAAGGAGAAGCTTTCTTT
TRBJ1-5 | . | . | TRBV5-1 | CASSLGPQGQPQHF | TGCGCCAGCAGCTTGGGGCCCCAAGGGCAGCCCCAGCATTTT
TRBJ2-5 | TRBD1 | . | TRBV7-9 | CASSPRTGYETQYF | TGTGCCAGCAGCCCCAGGACAGGCTATGAGACCCAGTACTTC
TRBJ1-2 | TRBD1 | few | TRBV15 | CATSRALGQGGYGYTF | TGTGCCACCAGCAGAGCGTTGGGACAGGGAGGCTATGGCTACACCTTC
TRBJ2-7 | . | few | TRBV15 | CATSRDAGEQYF | TGTGCCACCAGCAGAGATGCCGGTGAGCAGTACTTC
TRBJ2-5 | . | . | TRBV7-6 | CASRWSPGGETQYF | TGTGCCAGCCGCTGGAGCCCCGGAGGCGAGACCCAGTACTTC
TRBJ2-1 | . | few | TRBV11-2 | CASSPFQGSEQFF | TGTGCCAGCAGCCCATTCCAAGGTTCTGAGCAGTTCTTC
TRBJ2-2 | . | few | TRBV27 | CASHRNTGELFF | TGTGCCAGCCACAGGAACACCGGGGAGCTGTTTTTT
TRBJ2-3 | . | . | TRBV9 | CASSEKGGPIFTDTQYF | TGTGCCAGCAGCGAAAAAGGAGGACCTATCTTCACAGATACGCAGTATTTT
TRBJ1-3 | TRBD1 | . | TRBV18 | CASSPGQELNTIYF | TGTGCCAGCTCACCGGGACAGGAGCTAAACACCATATATTTT
TRBJ2-3 | . | few | TRBV24-1 | CATSDQTRGAGDTQYF | TGTGCCACCAGTGATCAGACTAGGGGGGCAGGAGATACGCAGTATTTT
TRBJ2-7 | TRBD2 | few | TRBV4-3 | CAIPDSGSYEQYF | TGCGCCATCCCGGATAGCGGGAGCTACGAGCAGTACTTC
TRBJ2-1 | TRBD2 | few | TRBV14 | CASSPLALAGGHNEQFF | TGTGCCAGCAGCCCACTCGCTCTAGCGGGAGGTCACAATGAGCAGTTCTTC
TRBJ2-3 | . | . | TRBV7-2 | CASSLVTTNGRTDTQYF | TGTGCCAGCAGCTTAGTCACCACTAACGGGAGAACAGATACGCAGTATTTT
TRBJ2-5 | TRBD2 | few | TRBV7-2 | CASSLLAGEFGETQYF | TGTGCCAGCAGCTTACTAGCGGGAGAGTTCGGAGAGACCCAGTACTTC
TRBJ2-7 | . | few | TRBV5-6 | CASSVFWGSSYEQYF | TGTGCCAGCAGCGTTTTCTGGGGTAGCTCCTACGAGCAGTACTTC
TRBJ2-3 | TRBD1 | many | TRBV5-1 | CASSYGQGTDTQYF | TGCGCCAGCAGCTACGGACAGGGAACAGATACGCAGTATTTT